This TCR beta chain was identified in a study of blood T cell repertoires in COVID-19. At the level of the study: From the United States, Italy and Spain came samples of acute and convalescent COVID-19.

Profiled with immunoSEQ multiplex PCR; TCRdb holds only in-frame clones, not every one. The sample shows approximately 110,000 clones, approximately 87% of them seen only once. V dropped 1 base and J dropped 0 bases, with 20 bases sitting between them. CDR1 and CDR2 from the germline V gene are SGHRS and YFSETQ. This CDR3 comprises 19 residues. This receptor was taken from a woman between 50 and 59 years old with acute or convalescent COVID-19. The V gene is TRBV5-1, the J gene TRBJ1-3, with a possible D match to TRBD1 (6 bases). Sample: peripheral blood. Written as DNA, the CDR3 is TGCGCCAGCAGCTTGAGGGGAATTGGACAGAGACTCTCTGGAAACACCATATATTTT. Translated: CASSLRGIGQRLSGNTIYF.